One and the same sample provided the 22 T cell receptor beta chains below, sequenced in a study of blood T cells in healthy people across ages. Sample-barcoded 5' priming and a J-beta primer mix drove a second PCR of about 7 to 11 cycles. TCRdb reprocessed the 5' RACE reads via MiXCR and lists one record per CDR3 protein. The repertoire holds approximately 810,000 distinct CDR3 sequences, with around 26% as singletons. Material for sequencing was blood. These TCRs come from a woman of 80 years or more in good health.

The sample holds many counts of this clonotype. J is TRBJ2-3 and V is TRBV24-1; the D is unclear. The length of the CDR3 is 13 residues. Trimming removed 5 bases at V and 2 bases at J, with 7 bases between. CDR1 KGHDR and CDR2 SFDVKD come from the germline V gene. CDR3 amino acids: CATSGMDTDTQYF. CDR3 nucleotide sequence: TGTGCCACCAGTGGGATGGACACAGATACGCAGTATTTT.

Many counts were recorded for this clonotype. The CDR3 DNA reads as TGTGCCAGCAGCGTAGAGTCGGGGTCCGAGCAGTACTTC. Amino acids: CASSVESGSEQYF. The rearrangement joins TRBV9 to TRBJ2-7, with a possible D match to TRBD2 (5 bases). Per the germline V gene, CDR1 is SGDLS and CDR2 is YYNGEE. The CDR3 totals 13 residues. Trimming pared 0 bases from V and 6 bases from J, leaving 10 bases between.

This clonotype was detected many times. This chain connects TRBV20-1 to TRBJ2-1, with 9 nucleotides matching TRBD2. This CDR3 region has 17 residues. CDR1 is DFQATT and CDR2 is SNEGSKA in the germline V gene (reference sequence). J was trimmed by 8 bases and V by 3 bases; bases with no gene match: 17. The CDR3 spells CSARGGLAGRAQYEQFF. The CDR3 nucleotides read TGCAGTGCTAGGGGGGGGCTAGCGGGGAGGGCGCAGTATGAGCAGTTCTTC.

CDR3 residues: CASTDTSGVLTGELFF. The CDR3 bases are TGTGCCAGCACTGATACTAGCGGGGTCCTCACCGGGGAGCTGTTTTTT. The chain employs TRBV5-5 and TRBJ2-2; 10 bases align to TRBD2. Germline lookup yields CDR1 SGHKS and CDR2 YYEKEE (reference sequence). The V segment lost 6 bases and the J segment 4 bases; nucleotides outside the gene matches: 9. This CDR3 contains 16 residues.

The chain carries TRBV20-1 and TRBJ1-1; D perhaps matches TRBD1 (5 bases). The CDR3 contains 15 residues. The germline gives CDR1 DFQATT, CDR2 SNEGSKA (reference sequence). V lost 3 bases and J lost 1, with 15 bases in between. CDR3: CSARWGFRTNTEAFF. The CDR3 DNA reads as TGCAGTGCTAGGTGGGGGTTCCGGACGAACACTGAAGCTTTCTTT.

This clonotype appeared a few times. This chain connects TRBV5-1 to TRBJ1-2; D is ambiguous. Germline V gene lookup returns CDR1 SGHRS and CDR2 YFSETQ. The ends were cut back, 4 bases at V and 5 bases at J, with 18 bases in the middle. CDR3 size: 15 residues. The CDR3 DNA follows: TGCGCCAGCAGCCCGTTCCTGAGACAAGAATATGGCTACACCTTC. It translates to CASSPFLRQEYGYTF.

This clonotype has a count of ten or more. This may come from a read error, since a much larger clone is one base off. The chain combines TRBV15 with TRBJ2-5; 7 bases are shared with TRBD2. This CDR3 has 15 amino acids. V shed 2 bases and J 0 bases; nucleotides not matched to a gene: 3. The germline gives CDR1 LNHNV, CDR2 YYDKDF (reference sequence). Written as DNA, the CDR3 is TGTGCCACCAGCAGACGGGGGACTAACCAAGAGACCCAGTACTTC. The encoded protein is CATSRRGTNQETQYF.

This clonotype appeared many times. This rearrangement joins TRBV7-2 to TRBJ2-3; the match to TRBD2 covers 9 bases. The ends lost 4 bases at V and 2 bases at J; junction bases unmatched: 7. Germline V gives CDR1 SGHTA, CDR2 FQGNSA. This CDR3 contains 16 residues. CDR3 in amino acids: CASSSNLAGITDTQYF. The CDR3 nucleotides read TGTGCCAGCAGCTCCAATCTAGCGGGGATCACAGATACGCAGTATTTT.

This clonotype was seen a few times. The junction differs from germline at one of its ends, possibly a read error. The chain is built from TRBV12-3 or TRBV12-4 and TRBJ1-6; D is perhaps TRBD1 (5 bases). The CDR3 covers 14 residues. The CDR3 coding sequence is TGTGTCAGCAGTTTGGGGGGACTTGTTTCACCCCTCCACTTT. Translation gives CVSSLGGLVSPLHF.

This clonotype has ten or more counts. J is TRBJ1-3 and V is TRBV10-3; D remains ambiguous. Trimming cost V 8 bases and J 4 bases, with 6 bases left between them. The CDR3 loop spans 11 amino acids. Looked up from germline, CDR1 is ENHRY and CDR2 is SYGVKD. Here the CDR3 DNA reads TGTGCCATCGGACCGGGAAACACCATATATTTT. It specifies CAIGPGNTIYF.

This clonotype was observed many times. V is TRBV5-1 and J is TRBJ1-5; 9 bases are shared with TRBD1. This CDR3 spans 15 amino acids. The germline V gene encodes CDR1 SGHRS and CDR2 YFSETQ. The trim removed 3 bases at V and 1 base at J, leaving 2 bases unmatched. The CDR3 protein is CASSWTGASNQPQHF. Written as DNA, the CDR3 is TGCGCCAGCAGCTGGACAGGGGCCAGCAATCAGCCCCAGCATTTT.

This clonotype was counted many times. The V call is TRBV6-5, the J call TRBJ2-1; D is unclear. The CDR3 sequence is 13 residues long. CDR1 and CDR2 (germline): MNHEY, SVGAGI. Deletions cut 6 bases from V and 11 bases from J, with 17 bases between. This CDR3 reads CASRSEFGGKQFF. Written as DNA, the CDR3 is TGTGCCAGCAGGTCTGAGTTCGGTGGTAAGCAGTTCTTC.

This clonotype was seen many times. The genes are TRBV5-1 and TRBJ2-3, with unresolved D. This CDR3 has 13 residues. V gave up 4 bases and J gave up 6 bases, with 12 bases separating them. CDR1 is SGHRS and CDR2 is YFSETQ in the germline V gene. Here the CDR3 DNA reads TGCGCCAGCAGCGCGGACCCCACCGATACGCAGTATTTT. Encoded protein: CASSADPTDTQYF. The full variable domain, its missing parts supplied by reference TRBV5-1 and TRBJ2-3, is KAGVTQTPRYLIKTRGQQVTLSCSPISGHRSVSWYQQTPGQGLQFLFEYFSETQRNKGNFPGRFSGRQFSNSRSEMNVSTLELGDSALYLCASSADPTDTQYFGPGTRLTVL.

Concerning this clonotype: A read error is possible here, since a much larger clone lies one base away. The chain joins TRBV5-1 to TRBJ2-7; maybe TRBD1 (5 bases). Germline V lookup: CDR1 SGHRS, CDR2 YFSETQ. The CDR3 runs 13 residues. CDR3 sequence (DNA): TGCGCCAACAGCCTCAGGGTTGCCTACGAGCAGTACTTC. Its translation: CANSLRVAYEQYF.

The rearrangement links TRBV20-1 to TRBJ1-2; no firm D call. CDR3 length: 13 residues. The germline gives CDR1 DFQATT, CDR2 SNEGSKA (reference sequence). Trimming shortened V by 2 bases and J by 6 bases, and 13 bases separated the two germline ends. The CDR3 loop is CSARRPTEHGYTF. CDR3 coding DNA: TGCAGTGCTAGAAGGCCCACCGAGCATGGCTACACCTTC.

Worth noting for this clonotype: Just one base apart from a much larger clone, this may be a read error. The CDR3 nucleotides are TGTGCCAGCAGCCCGAGTTTGGTCTATGGCTACACCTTC. Its protein is CASSPSLVYGYTF. The V and J genes are TRBV6-5 and TRBJ1-2, with no clear D. Trimming removed 6 bases at V and 4 bases at J, with 12 bases between. This CDR3 region has 13 residues. Germline CDR1 and CDR2: MNHEY and SVGAGI.

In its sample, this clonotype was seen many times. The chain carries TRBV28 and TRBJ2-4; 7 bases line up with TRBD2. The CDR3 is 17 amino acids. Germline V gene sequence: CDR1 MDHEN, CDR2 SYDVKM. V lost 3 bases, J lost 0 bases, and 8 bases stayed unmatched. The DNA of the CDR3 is TGTGCCAGCAGTTTTTCGTGGGGGGGGGGAGCCAAAAACATTCAGTACTTC. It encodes CASSFSWGGGAKNIQYF.

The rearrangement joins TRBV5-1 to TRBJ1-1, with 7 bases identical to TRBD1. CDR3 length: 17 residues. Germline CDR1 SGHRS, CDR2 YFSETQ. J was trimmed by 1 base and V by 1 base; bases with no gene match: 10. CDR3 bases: TGCGCCAGCAGCTTGAAGGGACAGACCTTCACGAACACTGAAGCTTTCTTT. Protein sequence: CASSLKGQTFTNTEAFF.

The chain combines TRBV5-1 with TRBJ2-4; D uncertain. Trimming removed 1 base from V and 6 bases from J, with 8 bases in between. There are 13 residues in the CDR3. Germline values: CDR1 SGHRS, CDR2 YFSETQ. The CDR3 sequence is CASSLTDPNIQYF. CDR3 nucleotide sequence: TGCGCCAGCAGCTTGACGGACCCAAACATTCAGTACTTC.

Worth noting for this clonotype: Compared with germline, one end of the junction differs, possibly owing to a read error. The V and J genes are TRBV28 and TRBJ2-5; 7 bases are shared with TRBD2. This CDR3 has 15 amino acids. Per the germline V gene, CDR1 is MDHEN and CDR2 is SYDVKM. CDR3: CATSDRSGGQETQYF. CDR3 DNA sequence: TGTGCCACCAGTGATCGATCCGGGGGGCAAGAGACCCAGTACTTC.

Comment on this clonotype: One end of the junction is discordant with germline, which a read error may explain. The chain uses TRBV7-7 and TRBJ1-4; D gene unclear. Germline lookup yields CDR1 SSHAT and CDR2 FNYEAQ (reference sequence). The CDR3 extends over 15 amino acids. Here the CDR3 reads CASSFPRFTNEKLFF. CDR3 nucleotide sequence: TGTGCTAGCAGCTTTCCCAGGTTCACTAATGAAAAACTGTTTTTT.

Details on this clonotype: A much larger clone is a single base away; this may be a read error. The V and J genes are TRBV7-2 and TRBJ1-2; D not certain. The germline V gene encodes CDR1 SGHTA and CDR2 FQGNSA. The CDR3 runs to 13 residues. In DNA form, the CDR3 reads TGTGCCAGCGGCTTAGTCTCCCAATCGGGCTACACCTTC. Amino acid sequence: CASGLVSQSGYTF.